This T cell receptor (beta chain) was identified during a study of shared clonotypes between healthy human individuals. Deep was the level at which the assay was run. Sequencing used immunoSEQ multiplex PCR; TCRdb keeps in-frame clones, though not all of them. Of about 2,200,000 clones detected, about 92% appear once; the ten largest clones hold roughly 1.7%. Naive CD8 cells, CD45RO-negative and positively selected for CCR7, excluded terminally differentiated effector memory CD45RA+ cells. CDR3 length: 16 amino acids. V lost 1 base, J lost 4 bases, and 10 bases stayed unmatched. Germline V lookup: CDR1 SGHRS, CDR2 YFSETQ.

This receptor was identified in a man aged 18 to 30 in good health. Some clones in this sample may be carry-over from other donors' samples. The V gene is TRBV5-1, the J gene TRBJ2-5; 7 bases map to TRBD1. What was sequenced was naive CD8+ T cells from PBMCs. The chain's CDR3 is CASSLSVTGDRETQYF. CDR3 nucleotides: TGCGCCAGCAGCTTGTCCGTAACAGGGGATCGAGAGACCCAGTACTTC.